This T cell receptor (beta chain) was recorded in a study of graft-versus-host responses after intestinal transplantation (dated by TCRdb to the early 2020s). In terms of the full investigation: The transplants that recipients got were multivisceral, liver-intestinal, or isolated intestinal. All recipients received anti-thymocyte globulin induction followed by maintenance tacrolimus and steroids for around three years. After intestinal transplantation, graft-versus-host and host-versus-graft alloreactive T cell clones in the graft, circulation and bone marrow were tracked using bulk TCR-beta CDR3 sequencing. Alloreactive clones were identified by sequencing pre-transplant mixed lymphocyte reaction products and comparing them with unstimulated pre-transplant donor and recipient T cells. A cohort of about two dozen intestinal transplant recipients, including one retransplant, was enrolled, and 3 patients lacking pretransplant specimens were excluded. Donor T cell macrochimerism was defined as a peak of at least 4% donor T cells among recipient peripheral blood mononuclear cells. Samples from a few later patients were sequenced in-house on an Illumina MiSeq with MiXCR processing rather than by the commercial service. Broad study findings and their caveats: GvH clones were detected in recipient bone marrow, and some appeared earlier in ileal mucosa or blood, consistent with an intestinal mucosal origin. In patients with donor T cell macrochimerism, the allografts had high GvH to HvG T cell clonal ratios. Early after transplant, declines in HvG clones were associated with peak levels of circulating GvH clones. Conclusions were limited by the relatively low number and heterogeneity of intestinal transplant patients.

Blood samples were collected up to 4 times in the first month after transplant and then at least monthly when available. Receptor libraries were prepared by the immunoSEQ multiplex PCR assay. For most patients, genomic DNA was subjected to high-throughput TCR-beta CDR3 sequencing by Adaptive Biotechnologies. As for the original processing: Adaptive's ImmunoSEQ software supplied the TCR sequencing data for 15 to 20 patients, while MiXCR and VDJtools were used to process a few other patients. CDR3 nucleotide sequences shared between donor and recipient were removed because the origin of such sequences could not be assigned. At least 2-fold expansion over unstimulated cells and a minimum CFSE-low frequency of 0.002% (template counts) or 0.001% (read counts) were required for clones to be classified as alloreactive. A clone was considered mappable if detected in the sequenced pre-transplant spleen, lymph node, or MLR CFSE-low populations of the donor or recipient. Cumulative frequency of alloreactive clones was calculated as a percentage of all sequences weighted by copy number. TCRdb holds this immuneACCESS table with in-frame rearrangements only. Some clones are missing; in checked studies, unresolved V genes explain under half, and the rest has no known cause. V and J calls and clone size are as listed in that table; D and trimming were resolved from the DNA. For this sample the table gives tens of thousands of clones, of which 94% were detected only once. Of the sample, around 0.52% is held by the ten largest clones.

The CDR3 spans 13 residues, from the cysteine through the phenylalanine. The read is trimmed to its CDR3 DNA, 39 bases read in frame from base 1. From the germline V gene (reference sequence), CDR1 is SEHNR and CDR2 is FQNEAQ. V and J lose 1 base and 3 bases, and a span of 6 bases separates them. Regarding this clone: What antigen it recognizes has not been identified. Nothing much larger sits one base from this clone, and base qualities are not available.

The rearranged segments are TRBV7-9 and TRBJ1-2; no D gene can be assigned with confidence. This material consisted of PBMCs, taken 156 days after intestinal transplant. This TCR was sampled from a human patient who received an intestinal transplant, so some T cells may come from the graft donor. Here is the DNA: TGTGCCAGCAGCTTAGGGCAGTACTATGGCTACACCTTC. It is translated as CASSLGQYYGYTF. The full variable domain, with segments outside the CDR3 supplied by the reference TRBV7-9 and TRBJ1-2 proteins, appears as DTGVSQNPRHKITKRGQNVTFRCDPISEHNRLYWYRQTLGQGPEFLTYFQNEAQLEKSRLLSDRFSAERPKGSFSTLEIQRTEQGDSAMYLCASSLGQYYGYTFGSGTRLTVV.